Below are 24 T cell receptor beta chains sequenced from a single sample in a study of blood T cell repertoires in COVID-19. Measured with immunoSEQ multiplex PCR; TCRdb has only the in-frame clones, and not every one. The table records about 160,000 clones, 85% to 90% of them present only once. Sample: peripheral blood. Receptor source: a middle-aged man with active or convalescent COVID-19.

The genes are TRBV7-2 and TRBJ2-5; TRBD1 aligns across 7 bases. CDR1 SGHTA and CDR2 FQGNSA come from the germline V gene. With V trimmed by 1 base and J by 2 bases, 4 bases remained unmatched. The CDR3 is 15 residues long. Written as DNA, the CDR3 is TGTGCCAGCAGCTTAGGACAGGGCGGGCAAGAGACCCAGTACTTC. It encodes CASSLGQGGQETQYF.

The chain recombines TRBV29-1 with TRBJ1-2; D gene unclear. CDR1 is SQVTM and CDR2 is ANQGSEA in the germline V gene. The CDR3 is 12 amino acids. Trimming left V 3 bases short and J 5 bases short, with 10 bases between. CDR3 sequence (DNA): TGCAGCGTTGAGCGGTTAGAGTATGGCTACACCTTC. Translating it yields CSVERLEYGYTF. The entire variable domain, with the rest obtained from reference TRBV29-1 and TRBJ1-2, is as follows: SAVISQKPSRDICQRGTSLTIQCQVDSQVTMMFWYRQQPGQSLTLIATANQGSEATYESGFVIDKFPISRPNLTFSTLTVSNMSPEDSSIYLCSVERLEYGYTFGSGTRLTVV.

The chain recombines TRBV7-2 with TRBJ1-5; 12 bases line up with TRBD1. V shed 5 bases, J shed 6 bases, and the junction held 11 bases outside the gene matches. This CDR3 comprises 17 residues. Germline V lookup: CDR1 SGHTA, CDR2 FQGNSA. The CDR3 region is CASSAGTGGQRGQPQHF. The CDR3 DNA reads as TGTGCCAGCAGCGCGGGGACAGGGGGCCAAAGGGGTCAGCCCCAGCATTTT.

J is TRBJ2-1 and V is TRBV6-5; 8 bases are a match to TRBD2. After removal of 7 bases from V and 2 bases from J, the junction contained 4 bases not matched to a gene. Looked up from germline, CDR1 is MNHEY and CDR2 is SVGAGI. The CDR3 is 14 residues long. CDR3 protein: CASMPGLAYNEQFF. In DNA, the CDR3 is TGTGCCAGCATGCCGGGACTAGCCTACAATGAGCAGTTCTTC.

This rearrangement joins TRBV5-4 to TRBJ1-1; D might be TRBD1 (5 bases). The length of the CDR3 is 14 residues. Deletions cut 2 bases from V and 1 base from J, with 9 bases between. Germline assignment: CDR1 SGHNT and CDR2 YYREEE (reference sequence). This CDR3 reads CASSLPGSNTEAFF. The CDR3, as DNA: TGTGCCAGCAGCTTACCAGGGTCGAACACTGAAGCTTTCTTT. Full variable domain (outside the CDR3, taken from reference TRBV5-4 and TRBJ1-1): ETGVTQSPTHLIKTRGQQVTLRCSSQSGHNTVSWYQQALGQGPQFIFQYYREEENGRGNFPPRFSGLQFPNYSSELNVNALELDDSALYLCASSLPGSNTEAFFGQGTRLTVV.

The CDR3 DNA is TGTGCCAGCAGCTTAGCAACGGGTTCATACACAGATACGCAGTATTTT. Amino acids: CASSLATGSYTDTQYF. The chain links TRBV11-1 to TRBJ2-3; D ambiguous. CDR3 length equals 16 residues. Trimming took off 0 bases at V and 2 bases at J, with 12 bases between the two ends. The germline V gene encodes CDR1 SGHAT and CDR2 FQDESV (reference sequence).

The count of this clone is one. The V gene is TRBV11-3, the J gene TRBJ1-6; D call uncertain. In germline, CDR1 is SGHNT, CDR2 YENEEA. V was cut by 5 bases and J by 7 bases, with 15 bases left in between. The CDR3 has 15 residues. The CDR3 region is CASSPEGGDNSPLHF. Here the CDR3 DNA reads TGTGCCAGCAGCCCCGAGGGCGGCGACAATTCACCCCTCCACTTT.

The chain uses TRBV18 and TRBJ2-7; 7 nucleotides align to TRBD2. Germline lookup yields CDR1 KGHSH and CDR2 LQKENI. This CDR3 contains 15 residues. The trim removed 1 base at V and 4 bases at J, leaving 7 bases unmatched. The chain's CDR3 is CASSPQSGTPYEQYF. For the CDR3, the DNA is TGTGCCAGCTCACCACAGAGCGGGACCCCGTACGAGCAGTACTTC. Full variable domain (missing parts from reference TRBV18 and TRBJ2-7): NAGVMQNPRHLVRRRGQEARLRCSPMKGHSHVYWYRQLPEEGLKFMVYLQKENIIDESGMPKERFSAEFPKEGPSILRIQQVVRGDSAAYFCASSPQSGTPYEQYFGPGTRLTVT.

This chain joins TRBV5-4 and TRBJ2-3; perhaps TRBD1 as D (6 bases). This CDR3 region has 13 residues. The germline V gene has CDR1 SGHNT and CDR2 YYREEE (reference sequence). Trimming left V 5 bases short and J 5 bases short, with 12 bases between. CDR3 coding DNA: TGTGCCAGCAGTCCCAACAGGGAAGATACGCAGTATTTT. It encodes CASSPNREDTQYF. The full variable domain, in which reference TRBV5-4 and TRBJ2-3 provide the parts outside the CDR3, is ETGVTQSPTHLIKTRGQQVTLRCSSQSGHNTVSWYQQALGQGPQFIFQYYREEENGRGNFPPRFSGLQFPNYSSELNVNALELDDSALYLCASSPNREDTQYFGPGTRLTVL.

This clone showed up just a few times. V usage is TRBV19 and J usage is TRBJ2-7; D is ambiguous. This CDR3 has 16 residues. Germline V gene data show CDR1 as LNHDA and CDR2 as SQIVND (reference sequence). V was shortened by 3 bases and J by 6 bases, with 21 bases between the two germline ends. CDR3 in amino acids: CASSINNLAVGGEQYF. CDR3 DNA sequence: TGTGCCAGTAGTATTAACAATCTGGCGGTAGGCGGCGAGCAGTACTTC.

The CDR3, as DNA: TGTGCCAGCAGCCTAGACAGCAACTTCTCACCCCTCCACTTT. This gives the protein CASSLDSNFSPLHF. V is TRBV28 and J is TRBJ1-6; D is possibly TRBD1 (5 bases). CDR1 is MDHEN, CDR2 SYDVKM, per germline. The V end lost 6 bases, the J end lost 10 bases, and 16 bases lay between the germline ends. This CDR3 comprises 14 residues.

In this sample, this clone turned up once. In DNA form, the CDR3 reads TGTGCCAGCAGCGTAGGTGGGGCAGGGGTCACTGAAGCTTTCTTT. Translation: CASSVGGAGVTEAFF. The chain couples TRBV9 to TRBJ1-1; tentatively, D is TRBD1 (6 bases). V was clipped by 0 bases and J by 4 bases, with 13 bases between them. Looked up from germline, CDR1 is SGDLS and CDR2 is YYNGEE. The CDR3 loop spans 15 amino acids.

The chain joins TRBV11-3 to TRBJ2-2; 8 bases map to TRBD2. This CDR3 region has 18 residues. The germline V gene encodes CDR1 SGHNT and CDR2 YENEEA. After removal of 3 bases from V and 5 bases from J, the junction contained 14 bases not matched to a gene. CDR3 coding DNA: TGTGCCAGCAGCTTGTCAGTCCTGGGACTAGTAAATACCGGGGAGCTGTTTTTT. Encoded protein: CASSLSVLGLVNTGELFF.

The V and J genes are TRBV30 and TRBJ1-4; D is unclear. CDR1 and CDR2 from the germline V gene are GTSNPN and SVGIG (reference sequence). V lost 1 base and J lost 3, with 6 bases in between. The CDR3 loop spans 13 amino acids. In nucleotides, the CDR3 is TGTGCCTGGAGTGGCGGGGCTAATGAAAAACTGTTTTTT. It translates to CAWSGGANEKLFF.

This clone was found once. V usage is TRBV4-3 and J usage is TRBJ1-5, with D possibly TRBD1 on 6 matching bases. The CDR3 is 14 residues long. Trimming pared 0 bases from V and 6 bases from J, leaving 9 bases between. Per the germline V gene, CDR1 is LGHNA and CDR2 is YSLEER. CDR3 sequence (DNA): TGCGCCAGCAGCCAAGAACAGGGAACTCAGCCCCAGCATTTT. This gives the protein CASSQEQGTQPQHF.

The genes are TRBV19 and TRBJ1-1; 7 bases align to TRBD1. CDR3 length equals 14 residues. Germline loops: CDR1 LNHDA, CDR2 SQIVND (reference sequence). Germline trimming cut 5 bases from V and 5 bases from J; bases unmatched to any gene: 8. This CDR3 is CASSQRGLRTEAFF. The CDR3 coding sequence is TGTGCCAGTAGTCAAAGGGGGCTCAGGACTGAAGCTTTCTTT.

This chain links TRBV3-1 (or the pseudogene TRBV3-2) with TRBJ1-1; D might be TRBD1 (5 bases). This CDR3 spans 14 amino acids. Germline V gene sequence: CDR1 LGHDT, CDR2 YNNKEL (reference sequence). Trimming stripped 5 bases from V and 1 base from J, with 11 bases between. The CDR3 region is CASSDRQRNTEAFF. The DNA of the CDR3 is TGTGCCAGCAGCGATCGACAGAGGAACACTGAAGCTTTCTTT.

V usage is TRBV7-3 and J usage is TRBJ2-7; 8 nucleotides agree with TRBD2. Germline assignment: CDR1 SGHTA and CDR2 FQGTGA. This CDR3 has 15 amino acids. After removal of 0 bases from V and 7 bases from J, the junction contained 8 bases not matched to a gene. The CDR3 reads CASSLTSGARGEQYF. CDR3 coding DNA: TGTGCCAGCAGCTTAACTAGCGGGGCCCGGGGGGAGCAGTACTTC.

The chain combines TRBV18 with TRBJ1-1; D not resolved. This CDR3 has 15 residues. Germline CDR1 KGHSH, CDR2 LQKENI. V shed 3 bases and J shed 0 bases, with 11 bases lying between them. CDR3 sequence (DNA): TGTGCCAGCTCACCCGATCGGCGGTTGAACACTGAAGCTTTCTTT. Translating gives CASSPDRRLNTEAFF.

The genes are TRBV4-2 and TRBJ2-2, with unresolved D. Trimming cost V 7 bases and J 0 bases, with 18 bases left between them. From germline, CDR1 is LGHNA and CDR2 YNFKEQ. CDR3 size: 17 residues. CDR3: CASTPWSAQSNTGELFF. The CDR3 nucleotides read TGTGCCAGCACCCCATGGAGCGCCCAATCGAACACCGGGGAGCTGTTTTTT.

The chain uses TRBV7-2 and TRBJ2-7; 10 positions agree with TRBD1. The CDR3 has 16 residues. Germline CDR1 reads SGHTA; CDR2 reads FQGNSA. The junction had 9 bases not matched to a gene; V was cut back by 1 base and J by 6 bases. The CDR3 here is CASSLGSMGQGIEQYF. Written as DNA, the CDR3 is TGTGCCAGCAGCTTAGGGTCGATGGGACAGGGGATCGAGCAGTACTTC.

The chain has TRBV7-8 and TRBJ1-2; 7 nucleotides line up with TRBD1. The CDR3 has 13 amino acids. Trimming took 1 base from V and 9 from J; bases not matched to a gene: 5. Germline V gives CDR1 SGHVS, CDR2 FQNEAQ. This CDR3 is CASSLGQGYSYTF. CDR3 nucleotides: TGTGCCAGCAGCTTAGGACAGGGTTATAGCTACACCTTC.

V usage is TRBV19 and J usage is TRBJ2-7, with 9 nucleotides matching TRBD1. The V segment lost 1 base and the J segment 6 bases; nucleotides outside the gene matches: 4. This CDR3 comprises 14 residues. The V gene's germline CDR1 is LNHDA and CDR2 SQIVND (reference sequence). The CDR3 here is CASSIVSGQGEQYF. CDR3 bases: TGTGCCAGTAGTATAGTGTCGGGACAGGGCGAGCAGTACTTC.

The gene calls are TRBV19 and TRBJ2-7; 11 bases match TRBD2. Trimming cost V 5 bases and J 4 bases; bases outside gene matches: 1. CDR1 LNHDA and CDR2 SQIVND come from the germline V gene (reference sequence). The CDR3 is made up of 13 amino acids. CDR3 coding DNA: TGTGCCAGTAGTGGGACTAGCGGTTACGAGCAGTACTTC. Translation gives CASSGTSGYEQYF. Looking up the rest from reference TRBV19 and TRBJ2-7 gives the full variable domain: DGGITQSPKYLFRKEGQNVTLSCEQNLNHDAMYWYRQDPGQGLRLIYYSQIVNDFQKGDIAEGYSVSREKKESFPLTVTSAQKNPTAFYLCASSGTSGYEQYFGPGTRLTVT.